This T cell receptor (beta chain) was obtained from a study of T cell changes during pregnancy in multiple sclerosis. CDR1 is SGHRS and CDR2 is YFSETQ in the germline V gene. The CDR3 sequence is 17 residues long. V lost 6 bases to trimming and J lost 2 bases, with 22 bases between them. Libraries were prepared by immunoSEQ multiplex PCR; TCRdb keeps only in-frame clonotypes and omits some of them. The sample has about 100,000 clones; almost 95% are singletons. The clonotype comes from a female donor with multiple sclerosis, enrolled in a pregnancy study. The source material was peripheral blood, sampled in the first trimester of pregnancy. The chain is built from TRBV5-1 and TRBJ2-3; D might be TRBD2 (5 bases). The chain's CDR3 is CASTPRLPSRSTDTQYF. CDR3 bases: TGCGCCAGCACCCCGCGCCTGCCTAGCCGCTCCACAGATACGCAGTATTTT.